This TCR beta chain appears in the sequencing data of a study of naive and memory T cell subsets. Trimming pared 4 bases from V and 2 bases from J, leaving 13 bases between. CDR3 length equals 14 residues. The germline CDR1 and CDR2 sequences are SGHRS and YFSETQ. Study findings and constraints: Over 90% of naive TCR sequences appeared only once, unlike memory subsets. RNA-based TCR counts may shift with T cell activation and differentiation.

As regards this clonotype: Its antigen is as yet unknown.

Both TRBC1 and TRBC2 were covered by a beta constant-region primer of two equimolar oligonucleotides. Ligated cDNA was amplified by four rounds of PCR with nested alpha and beta constant-region primers and SP2. TCRdb reprocessed the UMI-ligation and nested PCR reads with MiXCR, giving one entry per CDR3 protein. The profile shows around 110,000 distinct CDR3 sequences, roughly 32% of them singletons. Sequenced sample: central memory CD4+ T cells from blood. The sequence was obtained from a human donor in good health. The V gene is TRBV5-1, the J gene TRBJ2-7; perhaps TRBD2 as D (6 bases). The CDR3 protein is CASSPGRLAYEQYF. The CDR3 bases are TGCGCCAGCAGCCCTGGGAGGCTAGCCTACGAGCAGTACTTC.